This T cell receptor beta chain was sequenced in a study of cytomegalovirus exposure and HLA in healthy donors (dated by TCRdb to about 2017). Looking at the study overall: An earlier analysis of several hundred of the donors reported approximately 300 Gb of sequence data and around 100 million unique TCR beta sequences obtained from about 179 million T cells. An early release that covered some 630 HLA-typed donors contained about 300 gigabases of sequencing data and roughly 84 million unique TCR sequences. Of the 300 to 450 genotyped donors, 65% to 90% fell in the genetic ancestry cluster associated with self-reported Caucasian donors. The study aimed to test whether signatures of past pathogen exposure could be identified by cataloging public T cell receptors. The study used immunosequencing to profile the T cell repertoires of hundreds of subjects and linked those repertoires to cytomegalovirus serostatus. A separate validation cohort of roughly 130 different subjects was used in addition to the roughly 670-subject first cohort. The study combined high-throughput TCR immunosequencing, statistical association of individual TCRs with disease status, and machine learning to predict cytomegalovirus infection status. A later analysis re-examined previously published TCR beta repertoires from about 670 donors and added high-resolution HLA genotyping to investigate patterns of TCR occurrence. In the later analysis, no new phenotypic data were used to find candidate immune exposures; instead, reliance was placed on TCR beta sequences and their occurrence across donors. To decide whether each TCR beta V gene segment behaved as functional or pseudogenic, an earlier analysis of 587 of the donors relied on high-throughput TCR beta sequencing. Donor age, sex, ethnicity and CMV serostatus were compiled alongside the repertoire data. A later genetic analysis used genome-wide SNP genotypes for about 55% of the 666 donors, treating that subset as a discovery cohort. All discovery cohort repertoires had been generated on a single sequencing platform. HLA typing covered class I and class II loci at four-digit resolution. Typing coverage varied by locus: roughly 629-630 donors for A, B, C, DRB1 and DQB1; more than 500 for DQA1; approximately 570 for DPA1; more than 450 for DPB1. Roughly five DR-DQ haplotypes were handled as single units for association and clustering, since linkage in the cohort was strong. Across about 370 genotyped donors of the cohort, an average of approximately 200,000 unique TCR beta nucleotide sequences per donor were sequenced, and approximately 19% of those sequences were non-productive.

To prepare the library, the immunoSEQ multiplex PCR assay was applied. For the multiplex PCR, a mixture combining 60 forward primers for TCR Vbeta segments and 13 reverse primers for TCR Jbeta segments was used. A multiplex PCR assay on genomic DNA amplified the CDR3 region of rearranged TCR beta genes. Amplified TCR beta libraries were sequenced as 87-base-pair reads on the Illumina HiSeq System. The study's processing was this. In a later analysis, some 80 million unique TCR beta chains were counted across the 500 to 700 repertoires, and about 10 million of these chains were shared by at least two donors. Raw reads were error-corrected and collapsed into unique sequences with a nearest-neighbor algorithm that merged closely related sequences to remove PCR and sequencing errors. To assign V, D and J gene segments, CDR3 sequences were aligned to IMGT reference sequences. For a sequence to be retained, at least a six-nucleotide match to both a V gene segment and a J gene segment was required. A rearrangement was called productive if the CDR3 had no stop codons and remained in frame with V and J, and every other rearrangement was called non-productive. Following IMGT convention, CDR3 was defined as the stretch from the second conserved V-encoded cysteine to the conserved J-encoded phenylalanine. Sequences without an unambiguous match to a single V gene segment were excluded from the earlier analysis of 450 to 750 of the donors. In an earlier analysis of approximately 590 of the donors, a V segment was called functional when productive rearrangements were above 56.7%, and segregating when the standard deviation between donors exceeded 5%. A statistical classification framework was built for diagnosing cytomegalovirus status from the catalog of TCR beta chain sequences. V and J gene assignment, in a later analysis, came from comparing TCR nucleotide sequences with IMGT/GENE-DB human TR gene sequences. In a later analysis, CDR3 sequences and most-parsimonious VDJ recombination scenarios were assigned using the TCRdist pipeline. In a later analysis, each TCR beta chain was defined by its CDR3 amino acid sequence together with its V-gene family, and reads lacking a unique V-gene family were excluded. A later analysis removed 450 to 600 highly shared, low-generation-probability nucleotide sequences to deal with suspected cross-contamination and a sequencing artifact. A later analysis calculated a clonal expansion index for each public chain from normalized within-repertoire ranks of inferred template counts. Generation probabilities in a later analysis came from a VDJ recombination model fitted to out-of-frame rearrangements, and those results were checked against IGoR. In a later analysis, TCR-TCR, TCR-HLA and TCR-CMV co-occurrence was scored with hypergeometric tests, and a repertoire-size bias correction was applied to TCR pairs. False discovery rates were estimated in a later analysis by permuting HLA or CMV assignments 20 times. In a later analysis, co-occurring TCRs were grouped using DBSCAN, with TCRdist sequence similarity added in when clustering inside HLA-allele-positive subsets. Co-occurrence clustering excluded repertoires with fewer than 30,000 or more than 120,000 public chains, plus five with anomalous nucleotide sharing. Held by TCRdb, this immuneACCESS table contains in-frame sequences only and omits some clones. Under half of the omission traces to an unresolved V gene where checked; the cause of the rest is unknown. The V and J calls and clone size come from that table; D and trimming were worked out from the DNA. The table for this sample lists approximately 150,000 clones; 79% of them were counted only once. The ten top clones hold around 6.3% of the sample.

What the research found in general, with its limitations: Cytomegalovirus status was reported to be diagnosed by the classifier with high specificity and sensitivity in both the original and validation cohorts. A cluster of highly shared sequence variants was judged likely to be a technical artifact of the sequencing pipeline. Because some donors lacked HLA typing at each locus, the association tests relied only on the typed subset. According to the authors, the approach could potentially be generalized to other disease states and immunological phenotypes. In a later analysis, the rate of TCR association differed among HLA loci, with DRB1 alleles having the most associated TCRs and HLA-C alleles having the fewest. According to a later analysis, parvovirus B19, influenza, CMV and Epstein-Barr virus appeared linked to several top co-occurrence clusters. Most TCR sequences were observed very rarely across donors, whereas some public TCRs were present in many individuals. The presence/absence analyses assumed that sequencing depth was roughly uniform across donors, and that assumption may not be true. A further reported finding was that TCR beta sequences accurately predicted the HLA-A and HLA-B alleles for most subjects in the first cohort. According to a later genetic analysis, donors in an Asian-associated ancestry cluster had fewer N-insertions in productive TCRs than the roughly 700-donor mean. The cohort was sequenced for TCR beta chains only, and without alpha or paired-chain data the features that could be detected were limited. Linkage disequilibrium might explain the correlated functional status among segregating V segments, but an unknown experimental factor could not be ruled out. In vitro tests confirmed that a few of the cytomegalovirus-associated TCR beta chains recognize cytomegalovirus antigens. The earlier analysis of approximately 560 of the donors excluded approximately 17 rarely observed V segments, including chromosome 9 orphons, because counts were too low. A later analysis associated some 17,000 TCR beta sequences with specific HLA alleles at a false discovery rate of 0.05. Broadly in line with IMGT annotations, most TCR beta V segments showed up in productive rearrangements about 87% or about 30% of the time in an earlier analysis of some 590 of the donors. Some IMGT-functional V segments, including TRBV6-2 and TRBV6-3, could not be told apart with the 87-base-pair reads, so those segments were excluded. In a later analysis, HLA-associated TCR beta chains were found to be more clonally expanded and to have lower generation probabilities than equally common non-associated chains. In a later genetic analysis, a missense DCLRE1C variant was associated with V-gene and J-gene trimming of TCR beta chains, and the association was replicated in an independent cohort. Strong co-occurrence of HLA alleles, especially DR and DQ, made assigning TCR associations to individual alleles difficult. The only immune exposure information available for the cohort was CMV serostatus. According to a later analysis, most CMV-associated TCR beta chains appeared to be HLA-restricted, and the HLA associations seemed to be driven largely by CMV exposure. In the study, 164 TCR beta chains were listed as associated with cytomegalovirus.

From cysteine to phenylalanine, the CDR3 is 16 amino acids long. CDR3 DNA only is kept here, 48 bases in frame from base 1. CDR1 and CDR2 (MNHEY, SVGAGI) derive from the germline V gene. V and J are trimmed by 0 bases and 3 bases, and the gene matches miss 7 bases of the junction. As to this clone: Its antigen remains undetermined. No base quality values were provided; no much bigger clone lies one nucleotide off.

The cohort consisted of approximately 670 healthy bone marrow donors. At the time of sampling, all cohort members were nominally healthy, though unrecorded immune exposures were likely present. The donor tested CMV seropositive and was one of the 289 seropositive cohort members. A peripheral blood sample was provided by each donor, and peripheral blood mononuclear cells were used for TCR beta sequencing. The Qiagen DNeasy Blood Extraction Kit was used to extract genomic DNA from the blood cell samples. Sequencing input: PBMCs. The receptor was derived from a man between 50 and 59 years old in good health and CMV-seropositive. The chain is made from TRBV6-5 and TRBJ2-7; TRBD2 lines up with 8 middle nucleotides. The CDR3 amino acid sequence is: CASSYSSGTRYYEQYF. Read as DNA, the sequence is TGTGCCAGCAGTTACTCTTCTGGGACTAGATACTACGAGCAGTACTTC.